These 17 T cell receptor beta chains share one sample of origin, sequenced in a study of T cell changes during pregnancy in multiple sclerosis. Produced via immunoSEQ multiplex PCR; TCRdb's table is partial and in-frame only. The sample contains around 30,000 clones, roughly nine tenths of which appear only once. The source was CD8+ T cells from peripheral blood mononuclear cells, collected in the second trimester of pregnancy. These receptors all come from a female donor with multiple sclerosis, enrolled in a pregnancy study.

The chain uses TRBV5-4 and TRBJ1-1, with TRBD1 matching 7 bases. This CDR3 is 14 amino acids long. The V segment lost 5 bases and the J segment 5 bases; nucleotides outside the gene matches: 9. Germline loops: CDR1 SGHNT, CDR2 YYREEE (reference sequence). The CDR3 loop is CASRLTGSLTEAFF. The CDR3 region has the DNA TGTGCCAGCAGGCTGACAGGGTCTCTGACTGAAGCTTTCTTT. Full variable domain (missing parts from reference TRBV5-4 and TRBJ1-1): ETGVTQSPTHLIKTRGQQVTLRCSSQSGHNTVSWYQQALGQGPQFIFQYYREEENGRGNFPPRFSGLQFPNYSSELNVNALELDDSALYLCASRLTGSLTEAFFGQGTRLTVV.

The genes are TRBV30 and TRBJ1-1; possibly TRBD1 for D (6 bases). Trimming took off 5 bases at V and 2 bases at J, with 12 bases between the two ends. The germline CDR1 and CDR2 sequences are GTSNPN and SVGIG (reference sequence). There are 13 residues in the CDR3. The CDR3 sequence is CAWDETGNTEAFF. CDR3 bases: TGTGCCTGGGACGAGACAGGTAACACTGAAGCTTTCTTT.

The chain couples TRBV7-3 to TRBJ2-1; TRBD2 agrees at 15 bases. Germline values: CDR1 SGHTA, CDR2 FQGTGA. The junction had 8 bases not matched to a gene; V was cut back by 4 bases and J by 7 bases. CDR3 length: 17 residues. CDR3 DNA sequence: TGTGCCAGCAGCTCAGGACTAGCGGGAGGGCCGGGTAATGAGCAGTTCTTC. Protein product: CASSSGLAGGPGNEQFF.

The chain has TRBV28 and TRBJ1-5; D perhaps matches TRBD1 (6 bases). CDR1 is MDHEN, CDR2 SYDVKM, per germline. Trimming left V 1 base short and J 3 bases short, with 10 bases between. This CDR3 has 15 amino acids. The CDR3 region is CASSLSGGFNQPQHF. CDR3 in DNA: TGTGCCAGCAGTTTATCGGGGGGCTTCAATCAGCCCCAGCATTTT.

This chain connects TRBV9 to TRBJ2-1; 9 bases line up with TRBD2. Trimming removed 1 base from V and 5 bases from J; junction bases left unmatched: 4. Germline values: CDR1 SGDLS, CDR2 YYNGEE. This CDR3 is 15 amino acids long. The CDR3 loop reads CASSVSGGTHNEQFF. The DNA for the CDR3 is TGTGCCAGCAGCGTAAGCGGGGGGACCCACAATGAGCAGTTCTTC. Full variable domain (remainder filled in from reference TRBV9 and TRBJ2-1): DSGVTQTPKHLITATGQRVTLRCSPRSGDLSVYWYQQSLDQGLQFLIQYYNGEERAKGNILERFSAQQFPDLHSELNLSSLELGDSALYFCASSVSGGTHNEQFFGPGTRLTVL.

The J gene is TRBJ1-1, the V gene TRBV9; D perhaps matches TRBD1 (5 bases). The CDR3 loop spans 13 amino acids. V lost 2 bases and J 4 bases, leaving 9 bases between the germline ends. The germline V gene encodes CDR1 SGDLS and CDR2 YYNGEE. The CDR3 DNA sequence: TGTGCCAGCAGCGTGGGTGGGGCCACTGAAGCTTTCTTT. This sequence encodes CASSVGGATEAFF.

This chain joins TRBV7-9 and TRBJ2-7, with 9 bases lining up with TRBD1. Germline V gene sequence: CDR1 SEHNR, CDR2 FQNEAQ (reference sequence). Unmatched junction bases numbered 4, after V lost 4 bases and J lost 3 bases. The CDR3 has 14 residues. The CDR3 reads CASSSQGAIYEQYF. The CDR3 bases are TGTGCCAGCAGCTCACAGGGGGCTATCTACGAGCAGTACTTC. The complete variable domain, with remaining parts taken from reference TRBV7-9 and TRBJ2-7, reads DTGVSQNPRHKITKRGQNVTFRCDPISEHNRLYWYRQTLGQGPEFLTYFQNEAQLEKSRLLSDRFSAERPKGSFSTLEIQRTEQGDSAMYLCASSSQGAIYEQYFGPGTRLTVT.

V usage is TRBV9 and J usage is TRBJ2-1; possibly TRBD2 for D (6 bases). This CDR3 is built from 15 residues. The V gene's germline CDR1 is SGDLS and CDR2 YYNGEE. V lost 0 bases and J lost 4, with 11 bases in between. The CDR3: CASSVDPGEYNEQFF. The CDR3 coding sequence is TGTGCCAGCAGCGTAGATCCGGGAGAGTACAATGAGCAGTTCTTC.

The genes are TRBV5-4 and TRBJ2-7; 9 bases match TRBD1. This CDR3 is 14 amino acids long. Looked up from germline, CDR1 is SGHNT and CDR2 is YYREEE (reference sequence). V shed 4 bases, J shed 3 bases, and the junction held 5 bases outside the gene matches. CDR3 loop: CASSVSGQGYEQYF. The CDR3 DNA reads TGTGCCAGCAGCGTTTCGGGACAGGGCTACGAGCAGTACTTC.

This sequence joins TRBV2 and TRBJ1-1; 10 bases map to TRBD1. Germline V gives CDR1 SNHLY, CDR2 FYNNEI. The J segment lost 2 bases and the V segment lost 8 bases, leaving 11 bases of the junction unmatched. The CDR3 covers 16 residues. Written as DNA, the CDR3 is TGTGCCAGCCCCTTTCCCGGACAGGGGGTTAACACTGAAGCTTTCTTT. This gives the protein CASPFPGQGVNTEAFF.

CDR3 DNA: TGTGCCAGTAGTATAGGCGGAAATAATTCACCCCTCCACTTT. Its translation is CASSIGGNNSPLHF. The chain combines TRBV19 with TRBJ1-6; no reliable D call. This CDR3 spans 14 amino acids. V was trimmed by 1 base and J by 5 bases, leaving 6 bases between them. The germline V gene has CDR1 LNHDA and CDR2 SQIVND (reference sequence).

The V call is TRBV13, the J call TRBJ1-5; 7 positions match TRBD1. This CDR3 is built from 14 residues. V was clipped by 3 bases and J by 9 bases; unmatched bases: 8. From germline, CDR1 is PRHDT and CDR2 FYEKMQ (reference sequence). The CDR3 region has the DNA TGTGCCAGCAGCTTGACAGGGAATGGTTCGCCCCAGCATTTT. It specifies CASSLTGNGSPQHF.

The chain carries TRBV6-5 and TRBJ2-5, with TRBD2 matching 7 bases. Germline-derived CDR1 and CDR2 are MNHEY and SVGAGI. V lost 2 bases, J lost 5 bases, and 11 bases stayed unmatched. CDR3 size: 16 residues. The CDR3 here is CASSYVAGAPRETQYF. The CDR3 DNA follows: TGTGCCAGCAGTTACGTGGCGGGAGCCCCACGGGAGACCCAGTACTTC.

The CDR3 DNA sequence: TGTGCCAGCAGCTTTGGGACTAGCTTCCCAGATACGCAGTATTTT. The encoded protein is CASSFGTSFPDTQYF. The J gene is TRBJ2-3, the V gene TRBV7-3; 9 nucleotides match TRBD2. V lost 3 bases and J lost 4; bases outside the gene matches: 5. This CDR3 has 15 amino acids. Per germline, CDR1 SGHTA and CDR2 FQGTGA.

The chain carries TRBV7-9 and TRBJ2-7; a possible D gene is TRBD1 (5 bases). The CDR3 consists of 17 residues. In germline, CDR1 is SEHNR, CDR2 FQNEAQ (reference sequence). V was pared by 0 bases and J by 5 bases, with 20 bases between. Here the CDR3 reads CASSLARGRQGENEQYF. The CDR3 DNA reads as TGTGCCAGCAGCTTAGCAAGGGGTAGGCAGGGCGAGAACGAGCAGTACTTC.

The chain employs TRBV28 and TRBJ1-2; D gene unclear. The CDR3 length is 12 residues. CDR1 and CDR2 (germline): MDHEN, SYDVKM. The ends were cut back, 5 bases at V and 6 bases at J, with 10 bases in the middle. CDR3 in DNA: TGTGCCAGCAGTCGGAGGAAGGATGGCTACACCTTC. Encoded protein: CASSRRKDGYTF.

The chain recombines TRBV29-1 with TRBJ2-5; 11 bases map to TRBD1. CDR1 and CDR2 (germline): SQVTM, ANQGSEA. The V gene end was trimmed by 6 bases and the J gene end by 2 bases; junction bases not matched to a gene: 11. The CDR3 loop spans 16 amino acids. The CDR3 DNA reads TGCAGCGTCGCACCATTTGGGACAGGGGGACAAGAGACCCAGTACTTC. This encodes CSVAPFGTGGQETQYF.